A single sample gave rise to the 29 T cell receptor beta chains below, sequenced in a study of T-cell reconstitution after alpha-beta-depleted transplantation in children. The TCRbeta library was prepared with unique molecular identifiers. TCRdb used MiXCR to reprocess the PCR reads, holding one entry per CDR3 protein. Of some 300,000 distinct CDR3 sequences listed, over 9% are singletons. Sequences were derived from PBMCs, sampled before TCRalphabeta/CD19-depleted stem cell transplant. These receptors were taken from a boy in the first two years of life with acute myeloid leukemia, due to receive a stem cell transplant.

The genes are TRBV7-2 and TRBJ2-5, with TRBD1 matching 7 bases. The CDR3 has 16 amino acids. Germline V gene data show CDR1 as SGHTA and CDR2 as FQGNSA. V lost 5 bases, J lost 1 base, and 10 bases stayed unmatched. CDR3 DNA sequence: TGTGCCAGCAGCATGTCCGGGACAGACCTCCAAGAGACCCAGTACTTC. Its translation: CASSMSGTDLQETQYF.

This clonotype was recorded only once. This may come from a read error, since a much larger clone is one base off. The chain has TRBV3-1 and TRBJ1-1; 12 positions match TRBD1. Per germline, CDR1 LGHDT and CDR2 YNNKEL (reference sequence). This CDR3 region has 16 residues. The CDR3 loop is CPSSFGTGGRDTEAFF. CDR3 sequence (DNA): TGTCCCAGCAGCTTCGGGACAGGGGGCCGGGACACTGAAGCTTTCTTT.

This clonotype has a count of ten or more. The chain joins TRBV7-2 to TRBJ2-5; D might be TRBD2 (6 bases). The CDR3 has 16 amino acids. Trimming removed 1 base at V and 9 bases at J, with 21 bases between. Looked up from germline, CDR1 is SGHTA and CDR2 is FQGNSA. Written as DNA, the CDR3 is TGTGCCAGCAGCTTAGATCGGAGCGGGCTCGGCGAGGCCCAGTACTTC. Translating it yields CASSLDRSGLGEAQYF.

Many counts were recorded for this clonotype. The genes are TRBV6-1 and TRBJ1-1, with D possibly matching TRBD1 (6 bases). The germline V and J ends were trimmed by 10 bases and 2 bases, with 17 bases remaining between them. Germline V gene lookup returns CDR1 MNHNS and CDR2 SASEGT. The CDR3 is made up of 14 amino acids. The CDR3 loop is CATVPRQVNTEAFF. The DNA of the CDR3 is TGTGCCACCGTACCGCGACAGGTTAACACTGAAGCTTTCTTT.

This clonotype was counted many times. The V and J genes are TRBV4-2 and TRBJ2-7, with TRBD2 identical over 7 bases. CDR3 length: 16 residues. V lost 1 base, J lost 4 bases, and 10 bases stayed unmatched. Germline V lookup: CDR1 LGHNA, CDR2 YNFKEQ. The CDR3: CASSQAAREGIYEQYF. The CDR3 DNA reads as TGTGCCAGCAGCCAAGCAGCCAGGGAGGGAATTTACGAGCAGTACTTC.

Ten or more counts support this clonotype. The rearrangement links TRBV20-1 to TRBJ2-1; 11 nucleotides agree with TRBD2. Germline assignment: CDR1 DFQATT and CDR2 SNEGSKA (reference sequence). The length of the CDR3 is 14 residues. Trimming at V came to 1 base and at J to 4 bases, leaving 0 bases not matched to a gene. For the CDR3, the DNA is TGCAGTGCTAGAGGACTAGCGGGGTACAATGAGCAGTTCTTC. Residues: CSARGLAGYNEQFF.

In its sample, this clonotype was seen many times. CDR3 nucleotides: TGCGCCAGCACCCAGGGGTTAATTGGTGCTGAAGCTTTCTTT. Translating gives CASTQGLIGAEAFF. V usage is TRBV5-1 and J usage is TRBJ1-1; maybe TRBD1 (6 bases). CDR3 size: 14 residues. Looked up from germline, CDR1 is SGHRS and CDR2 is YFSETQ. Trimming took off 6 bases at V and 6 bases at J, with 18 bases between the two ends.

At least ten counts were recorded for this clonotype. The chain carries TRBV28 and TRBJ2-7, with TRBD1 identical over 7 bases. V lost 5 bases to trimming and J lost 4 bases; unmatched junction nucleotides: 14. The CDR3 sequence is 16 residues long. The germline V gene has CDR1 MDHEN and CDR2 SYDVKM. CDR3 in amino acids: CASSTPHTGVRYEQYF. For the CDR3, the DNA is TGTGCCAGCAGTACCCCCCACACAGGGGTCCGATACGAGCAGTACTTC.

This clonotype was found many times. The chain has TRBV29-1 and TRBJ2-7, with D possibly matching TRBD2 (6 bases). V was trimmed by 4 bases and J by 5 bases, leaving 15 bases between them. The CDR3 is 13 residues long. Germline V lookup: CDR1 SQVTM, CDR2 ANQGSEA. The CDR3 protein is CSVVPGGADEQYF. CDR3 DNA sequence: TGCAGCGTTGTGCCCGGCGGGGCGGACGAGCAGTACTTC.

CDR3 coding DNA: TGCGCCAGCACCCGCGGGGACCCTAATGAAAAACTGTTTTTT. Its protein is CASTRGDPNEKLFF. The chain employs TRBV5-1 and TRBJ1-4; D is possibly TRBD1 (5 bases). This CDR3 has 14 amino acids. Germline V gene lookup returns CDR1 SGHRS and CDR2 YFSETQ. V gave up 6 bases and J gave up 3 bases, with 12 bases separating them.

This clonotype was recorded many times. This rearrangement joins TRBV7-8 to TRBJ2-1, with 7 nucleotides matching TRBD2. Germline assignment: CDR1 SGHVS and CDR2 FQNEAQ. The CDR3 runs to 14 residues. Losses at the gene ends were 3 bases for V and 7 bases for J; bases not matched to a gene: 6. CDR3 loop: CASSFFEGGNEQFF. For the CDR3, the DNA is TGTGCCAGCAGCTTTTTTGAGGGAGGGAATGAGCAGTTCTTC.

This clonotype was counted only a few times. The genes are TRBV15 and TRBJ1-5; a possible D gene is TRBD1 (6 bases). Germline CDR1 and CDR2: LNHNV and YYDKDF (reference sequence). Trimming removed 1 base at V and 5 bases at J, with 6 bases between. The CDR3 is 13 residues long. CDR3 nucleotides: TGTGCCACCAGCAGAGCAGGGGATCAGCCCCAGCATTTT. Residues: CATSRAGDQPQHF.

In this sample, this clonotype turned up many times. The CDR3 loop is CASSPPRTYTDTQYF. For the CDR3, the DNA is TGTGCCAGCAGTCCGCCACGGACCTACACAGATACGCAGTATTTT. This chain connects TRBV28 to TRBJ2-3; no firm D call. The germline V gene encodes CDR1 MDHEN and CDR2 SYDVKM. Trimming removed 5 bases at V and 2 bases at J, with 14 bases between. The CDR3 spans 15 residues.

Many counts were recorded for this clonotype. This rearrangement joins TRBV4-1 to TRBJ2-2; a possible D gene is TRBD1 (7 bases). CDR3 length: 16 residues. Germline V CDR1 and CDR2: MGHRA, YSYEKL. V lost 3 bases to trimming and J lost 5 bases, with 16 bases between them. CDR3 nucleotide sequence: TGCGCCAGCAGCCATAGACAGGGAGGTAGGACCGGGGAGCTGTTTTTT. Protein: CASSHRQGGRTGELFF.

Concerning this clonotype: This sequence may be a read error, since a much larger clone differs from it by one base. This rearrangement joins TRBV5-1 to TRBJ2-7; TRBD2 is a possible D gene (6 bases). The CDR3 length is 14 residues. Germline V gene lookup returns CDR1 SGHRS and CDR2 YFSETQ. CDR3 in amino acids: CASSLQGPDYVQYF. The CDR3 DNA follows: TGCGCCAGCAGCCTCCAAGGTCCGGACTACGTGCAGTACTTC.

This clonotype was seen many times. The J gene is TRBJ1-2, the V gene TRBV7-2; 9 bases are a match to TRBD1. With V trimmed by 5 bases and J by 2 bases, 3 bases remained unmatched. The CDR3 has 14 amino acids. Germline CDR1 is SGHTA and CDR2 is FQGNSA. The CDR3: CASSPQGANYGYTF. The CDR3 region has the DNA TGTGCCAGCAGCCCACAGGGGGCAAACTATGGCTACACCTTC. The whole variable domain, remainder taken from reference TRBV7-2 and TRBJ1-2, is GAGVSQSPSNKVTEKGKDVELRCDPISGHTALYWYRQSLGQGLEFLIYFQGNSAPDKSGLPSDRFSAERTGGSVSTLTIQRTQQEDSAVYLCASSPQGANYGYTFGSGTRLTVV.

This clonotype was counted ten times or more. The rearrangement links TRBV12-3 or TRBV12-4 to TRBJ1-5; D unclear. This CDR3 is 17 amino acids long. Trimming cost V 0 bases and J 0 bases, with 12 bases left between them. The DNA of the CDR3 is TGTGCCAGCAGTTTAGCTATAGCCAGAAATAGCAATCAGCCCCAGCATTTT. Amino acids: CASSLAIARNSNQPQHF.

This clonotype was observed a few times. V is TRBV29-1 and J is TRBJ1-4; maybe TRBD1 (6 bases). CDR1 and CDR2 (germline): SQVTM, ANQGSEA. V lost 7 bases, J lost 7 bases, and 13 bases lay in between. The CDR3 runs to 12 residues. The CDR3 DNA reads TGCAGCGGAGGGGGTCCAGGTGAAAAACTGTTTTTT. The encoded protein is CSGGGPGEKLFF.

In this sample, this clonotype turned up many times. The chain links TRBV29-1 to TRBJ2-3; D gene uncertain. Germline assignment: CDR1 SQVTM and CDR2 ANQGSEA. V was clipped by 7 bases and J by 5 bases, with 7 bases between them. The CDR3 contains 10 residues. CDR3 loop: CSGSIDTQYF. CDR3 DNA sequence: TGCAGCGGATCCATAGATACGCAGTATTTT.

This clonotype was observed at least ten times. The chain couples TRBV20-1 to TRBJ2-2, with D possibly being TRBD1 or TRBD2 (5 bases each). Trimming left V 0 bases short and J 6 bases short, with 14 bases between. This CDR3 region has 15 residues. Looked up from germline, CDR1 is DFQATT and CDR2 is SNEGSKA (reference sequence). The DNA of the CDR3 is TGCAGTGCTAGAGATGGCCTCGAGGGGTCCGGGGAGCTGTTTTTT. Protein sequence: CSARDGLEGSGELFF.

This clonotype has more than one count but fewer than ten. This chain uses TRBV20-1 with TRBJ1-3; no reliable D call. This CDR3 has 13 residues. The germline CDR1 and CDR2 sequences are DFQATT and SNEGSKA (reference sequence). V lost 3 bases to trimming and J lost 2 bases, with 8 bases between them. CDR3 in amino acids: CSARSQAGNTIYF. CDR3 nucleotide sequence: TGCAGTGCTAGGTCGCAGGCTGGAAACACCATATATTTT.

At least ten counts were recorded for this clonotype. The chain employs TRBV25-1 and TRBJ2-3; no firm D call. Trimming cost V 1 base and J 0 bases, with 11 bases left between them. This CDR3 is built from 16 residues. CDR1 and CDR2 (germline): MGHDK, SYGVNS. CDR3 sequence reads: CASSEFPVTSTDTQYF. CDR3 nucleotide sequence: TGTGCCAGCAGTGAATTTCCGGTAACTAGCACAGATACGCAGTATTTT.

As regards this clonotype: Given a much more abundant clone one base away, this may be a read error. This rearrangement joins TRBV12-3 or TRBV12-4 to TRBJ2-4, with 9 bases matching TRBD1. V was clipped by 5 bases and J by 4 bases; unmatched bases: 6. This CDR3 is 15 amino acids long. The CDR3 region has the DNA TGTGCCAGCAGTACCGGGACAGGGAAAAAAAACATTCAGTACTTC. It encodes CASSTGTGKKNIQYF.

The rearrangement links TRBV5-1 to TRBJ2-7, with unresolved D. The germline V and J ends were trimmed by 0 bases and 3 bases, with 10 bases remaining between them. The CDR3 sequence is 14 residues long. CDR1 is SGHRS, CDR2 YFSETQ, per germline. CDR3 protein: CASSLEWTNYEQYF. CDR3 in DNA: TGCGCCAGCAGCTTGGAGTGGACCAACTACGAGCAGTACTTC.

There are many counts of this clonotype. The CDR3: CASSYNRDYRYGTYEQYF. For the CDR3, the DNA is TGTGCCAGCAGCTATAACCGCGATTACCGGTATGGTACCTACGAGCAGTACTTC. The V and J genes are TRBV7-9 and TRBJ2-7; no definite D call. The CDR3 runs 18 residues. Trimming removed 4 bases at V and 2 bases at J, with 24 bases between. Germline-derived CDR1 and CDR2 are SEHNR and FQNEAQ (reference sequence).

The rearrangement joins TRBV15 to TRBJ1-2, with 7 bases fitting TRBD1. CDR3 length: 14 amino acids. Losses at the gene ends were 0 bases for V and 8 bases for J; bases not matched to a gene: 6. Per germline, CDR1 LNHNV and CDR2 YYDKDF (reference sequence). The CDR3 is CATSREGGVDGYTF. The CDR3 DNA reads TGTGCCACCAGCAGAGAAGGGGGCGTTGACGGCTACACCTTC.

This clonotype came up many times. The chain carries TRBV19 and TRBJ2-6; possible D gene TRBD1, 7 bases. The CDR3 is made up of 16 amino acids. The germline CDR1 and CDR2 sequences are LNHDA and SQIVND (reference sequence). Trimming removed 5 bases at V and 1 base at J, with 12 bases between. The CDR3 spells CASSRTGGSGANVLTF. CDR3 coding DNA: TGTGCCAGTAGTCGGACAGGAGGGTCTGGGGCCAACGTCCTGACTTTC.

This chain uses TRBV5-1 with TRBJ2-6; D is unclear. CDR1 is SGHRS, CDR2 YFSETQ, per germline. The CDR3 is 14 amino acids. V lost 5 bases to trimming and J lost 4 bases, with 10 bases between them. In DNA form, the CDR3 reads TGCGCCAGCAGATTAGATTACGGGGCCAACGTCCTGACTTTC. Its translation: CASRLDYGANVLTF. The complete variable domain, with remaining parts taken from reference TRBV5-1 and TRBJ2-6, reads KAGVTQTPRYLIKTRGQQVTLSCSPISGHRSVSWYQQTPGQGLQFLFEYFSETQRNKGNFPGRFSGRQFSNSRSEMNVSTLELGDSALYLCASRLDYGANVLTFGAGSRLTVL.

This clonotype was seen many times. The gene calls are TRBV6-1 and TRBJ1-2; 12 bases are shared with TRBD1. The germline CDR1 and CDR2 sequences are MNHNS and SASEGT. This CDR3 region has 15 residues. Unmatched junction bases numbered 5, after V lost 5 bases and J lost 4 bases. CDR3: CASSPGTGGSYGYTF. DNA of the CDR3: TGTGCCAGCAGTCCGGGGACAGGGGGCAGCTATGGCTACACCTTC.